This T cell receptor (beta chain) was sequenced during a study of T cell repertoires in cytomegalovirus infection. Study-level information: Both a matching HLA type and CMV infection were indicated by public TCR beta signatures. Study results and limitations: There were HLA-C-restricted CMV-specific TCR beta clonotypes dominating the ex vivo response. CMV carriers with the relevant HLA were identified by cumulative public TCR beta family frequency.

One entry per CDR3 protein, called by TCRdb with MiXCR from the reads. The data contain more than 200,000 distinct CDR3 sequences, approximately 9.2% of them singletons. The CDR3 has 15 residues. The germline CDR1 and CDR2 sequences are SGHTA and FQGNSA. Trimming took off 5 bases at V and 5 bases at J, with 18 bases between the two ends. This clonotype was counted at least ten times. No antigen is known for it. Sequencing input: PBMCs. This sequence was found in a human donor in good health (CMV status not recorded). Some clones in this sample may be carry-over from other donors' samples. The V call is TRBV7-2, the J call TRBJ2-5; possible D gene TRBD2, 6 bases. In nucleotides, the CDR3 is TGTGCCAGCAGCCCAGCGGGCCGCCGGGGGGAGACCCAGTACTTC. Its translation is CASSPAGRRGETQYF.